Shown below are 5 T cell receptor beta chains from a single sample sequenced in a study of blood T cell repertoires in COVID-19. TCRdb's copy holds only in-frame clones and misses some; the assay was immunoSEQ multiplex PCR. The sample carries tens of thousands of clones, more than 85% recorded once. Sequenced material: peripheral blood. Receptors originate from a woman aged 70 to 79 with active COVID-19.

The rearrangement links TRBV7-3 to TRBJ1-4; no firm D call. This CDR3 contains 13 residues. Trimming pared 2 bases from V and 11 bases from J, leaving 12 bases between. Per germline, CDR1 SGHTA and CDR2 FQGTGA. CDR3: CASSLLRTEKLFF. CDR3 in DNA: TGTGCCAGCAGCTTACTTCGAACAGAGAAACTGTTTTTT. The complete variable domain, with remaining parts taken from reference TRBV7-3 and TRBJ1-4, reads GAGVSQTPSNKVTEKGKYVELRCDPISGHTALYWYRQSLGQGPEFLIYFQGTGAADDSGLPNDRFFAVRPEGSVSTLKIQRTERGDSAVYLCASSLLRTEKLFFGSGTQLSVL.

The chain is built from TRBV7-3 and TRBJ1-6; maybe TRBD1 (5 bases). The CDR3 loop spans 16 amino acids. The V end lost 5 bases, the J end lost 6 bases, and 17 bases lay between the germline ends. Germline CDR1 SGHTA, CDR2 FQGTGA. This chain's CDR3 is CASSPIIREGNSPLHF. The CDR3 nucleotides are TGTGCCAGCAGCCCCATCATCAGGGAGGGTAATTCACCCCTCCACTTT.

This clone has just a few counts. This chain joins TRBV4-2 and TRBJ1-2; D gene unclear. This CDR3 is 16 amino acids long. V lost 0 bases and J 5 bases, leaving 16 bases between the germline ends. The germline V gene has CDR1 LGHNA and CDR2 YNFKEQ. CDR3 region: CASSQDSYVGRYGYTF. The DNA of the CDR3 is TGTGCCAGCAGCCAAGACTCGTATGTCGGGAGGTATGGCTACACCTTC.

The chain couples TRBV7-2 to TRBJ2-3, with D tentatively TRBD1 (6 bases). Trimming removed 1 base at V and 4 bases at J, with 9 bases between. The CDR3 is 14 residues long. Germline V lookup: CDR1 SGHTA, CDR2 FQGNSA. In DNA form, the CDR3 reads TGTGCCAGCAGCTTAGGGCCAGGGGCAGATACGCAGTATTTT. It codes for CASSLGPGADTQYF. The full variable domain, with the rest looked up from reference TRBV7-2 and TRBJ2-3, is GAGVSQSPSNKVTEKGKDVELRCDPISGHTALYWYRQSLGQGLEFLIYFQGNSAPDKSGLPSDRFSAERTGGSVSTLTIQRTQQEDSAVYLCASSLGPGADTQYFGPGTRLTVL.

V usage is TRBV2 and J usage is TRBJ2-2, with D uncertain. CDR1 and CDR2 (germline): SNHLY, FYNNEI. V lost 6 bases and J lost 0, with 8 bases in between. This CDR3 is built from 14 residues. CDR3 sequence (DNA): TGTGCCAGCAGAGGCGGTTCGAACACCGGGGAGCTGTTTTTT. Its translation is CASRGGSNTGELFF.